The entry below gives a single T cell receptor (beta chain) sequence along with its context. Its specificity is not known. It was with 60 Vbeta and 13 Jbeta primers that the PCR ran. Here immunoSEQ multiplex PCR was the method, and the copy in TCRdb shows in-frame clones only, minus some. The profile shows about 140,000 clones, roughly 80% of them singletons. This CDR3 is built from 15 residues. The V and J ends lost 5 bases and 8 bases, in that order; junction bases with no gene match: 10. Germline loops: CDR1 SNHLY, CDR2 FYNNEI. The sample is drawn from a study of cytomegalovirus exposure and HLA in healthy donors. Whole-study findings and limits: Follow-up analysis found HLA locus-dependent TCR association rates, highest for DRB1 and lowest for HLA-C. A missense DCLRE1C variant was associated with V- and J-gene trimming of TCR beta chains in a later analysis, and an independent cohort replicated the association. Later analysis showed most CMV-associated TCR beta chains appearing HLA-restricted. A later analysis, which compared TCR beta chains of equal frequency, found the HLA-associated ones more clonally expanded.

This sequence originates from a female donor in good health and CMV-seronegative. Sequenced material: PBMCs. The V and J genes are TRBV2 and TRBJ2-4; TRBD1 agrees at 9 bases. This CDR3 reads CASSPTGGQGDIQYF. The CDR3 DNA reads TGTGCCAGCAGTCCAACAGGGGGCCAGGGGGACATTCAGTACTTC.